These T cell receptor beta chains were read from a single sample in a study of shared clonotypes between healthy human individuals. Using immunoSEQ multiplex PCR, the repertoire was profiled, and TCRdb retains in-frame clones only, with some absent. The sample lists around 700,000 clones; roughly 70% were seen once. The sample comprised memory CD4+ T cells sorted from blood. The source of these receptors is a woman aged 25 to 39 in good health. Both conserved end residues are part of each CDR3. Each record gives: CDR3 protein, D gene, V gene. The D gene is left open where the match is weak.

CDR3 protein: CSVARDTQYF
D gene: NA
V gene: TRBV29-1

CDR3 protein: CASSLTSGAAYEQYF
D gene: TRBD2
V gene: TRBV28

CDR3 protein: CASSLSGEREKLFF
D gene: NA
V gene: TRBV28

CDR3 protein: CASSVGGDEKLFF
D gene: NA
V gene: TRBV6-1

CDR3 protein: CASSDAGLAGQAYEQYF
D gene: TRBD2
V gene: TRBV25-1

CDR3 protein: CASSLSGPDQPQHF
D gene: NA
V gene: TRBV5-1

CDR3 protein: CASSNARGTGELFF
D gene: NA
V gene: TRBV11-1

CDR3 protein: CASSRGQGNSADTQYF
D gene: TRBD1
V gene: TRBV7-3

CDR3 protein: CASSYKRKNTGELFF
D gene: NA
V gene: TRBV6-5

CDR3 protein: CASSQDFGIWPQHF
D gene: NA
V gene: TRBV4-2

CDR3 protein: CATSRDPSGKKNIQYF
D gene: NA
V gene: TRBV15

CDR3 protein: CASRKQGGLGTEAFF
D gene: NA
V gene: TRBV19

CDR3 protein: CASSSPANTQYF
D gene: NA
V gene: TRBV5-6

CDR3 protein: CASSTLGGSNEQFF
D gene: NA
V gene: TRBV11-2

CDR3 protein: CASSYSSSAKNIQYF
D gene: NA
V gene: TRBV6-5

CDR3 protein: CASSVNRNYGYTF
D gene: NA
V gene: TRBV9

CDR3 protein: CATSPGATNEKLFF
D gene: NA
V gene: TRBV5-1

CDR3 protein: CASSPGTSSYEQYF
D gene: TRBD2
V gene: TRBV9